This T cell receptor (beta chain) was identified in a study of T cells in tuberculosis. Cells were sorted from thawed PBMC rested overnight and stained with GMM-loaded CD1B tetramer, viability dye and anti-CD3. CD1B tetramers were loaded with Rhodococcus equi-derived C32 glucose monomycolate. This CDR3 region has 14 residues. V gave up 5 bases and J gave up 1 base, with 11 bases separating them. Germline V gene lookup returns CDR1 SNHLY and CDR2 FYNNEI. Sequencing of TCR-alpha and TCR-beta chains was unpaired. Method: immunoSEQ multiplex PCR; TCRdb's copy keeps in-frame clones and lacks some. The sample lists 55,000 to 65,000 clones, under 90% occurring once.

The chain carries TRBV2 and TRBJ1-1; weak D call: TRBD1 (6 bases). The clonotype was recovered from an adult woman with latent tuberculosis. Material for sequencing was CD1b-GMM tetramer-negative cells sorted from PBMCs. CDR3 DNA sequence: TGTGCCAGCAGTCACCCGACAGGGAACACTGAAGCTTTCTTT. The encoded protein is CASSHPTGNTEAFF.